This T cell receptor beta chain originates from a study of blood T cell repertoires in COVID-19. Across the study: Acute-phase and convalescent COVID-19 samples originated in the United States, Italy and Spain. Sources were T cells, B-cell-depleted T cells, or PBMCs; the material itself was cDNA or gDNA.

Original data processing: Counts of nucleated cells, estimated from reference gene primer amplification, were obtained. Using immunoSEQ multiplex PCR, the repertoire was profiled, and TCRdb retains in-frame clones only, with some absent. The D gene and trimming were derived from the DNA, and the V and J assignments and clone size from that table. The table has tens of thousands of clones, 89% seen once. The CDR3 extends over 14 amino acids. Trimming cost V 5 bases and J 3 bases, with 11 bases left between them. Germline CDR1 is MDHEN and CDR2 is SYDVKM. The rearrangement links TRBV28 to TRBJ1-5; perhaps TRBD1 as D (6 bases). Sequences were obtained from peripheral blood. The sequence was collected from a woman of 80 years or more with active COVID-19. For the CDR3, the DNA is TGTGCCAGCAGTCCAAGGACAGACAATCAGCCCCAGCATTTT. The encoded protein is CASSPRTDNQPQHF.